This TCR beta chain was retrieved from a study of metastatic and nonmetastatic thyroid tumors (dated by TCRdb to the early 2020s). Regarding the study in general: Repertoires were compared across peripheral blood and tumor or nodule tissue samples from malignant and benign thyroid patients. Results and caveats for the whole study, not just this receptor: TCR beta diversity was reported as significantly higher in malignant tumors than in benign nodules, in both blood and tumor samples.

The method behind the library was PCR. Instrument on record: Illumina HiSeq 4000. High-throughput sequencing was used to profile the TCR beta-chain CDR3 region of every patient. For the original study's pipeline: The researchers built a classifier to tell apart papillary thyroid cancer patients with distant metastasis, based on CDR3 differences among clinicopathological groups. The Shannon index was used to measure repertoire diversity, and the Morisita-Horn index was used to measure how similar tumor and blood repertoires were. TCRdb trimmed the raw reads at Q25, called clones with MiXCR and kept productive beta chains. Here the V and J calls rest on TCRdb's processing, not on the authors' analysis. This sample holds about 16,000 clones; around 31% were observed only once. The ten largest clones capture roughly 12% of the sample. This clone was recorded at least ten times. It has no known antigen specificity. The sample holds no much larger clone one base away, and base qualities are not on file.

Reading from cysteine to phenylalanine, the CDR3 counts 14 amino acids. Left in the record is the CDR3 DNA by itself, 42 bases read in frame from the first base. Deletion took 2 bases off V and 5 bases off J, with a span of 11 bases between the germline ends. None of the patients had been given any treatment before thyroid surgery. Using T-cell receptor beta sequencing, the study looked back at clinical samples from patients collected from the early 2010s to the late 2010s. The material sequenced was tumor tissue. The receptor's source is a male donor with papillary thyroid cancer or a benign thyroid nodule (not recorded which). Some clones in this sample may be carry-over from other donors' samples. The chain was built from TRBV12-3 or TRBV12-4 and TRBJ2-3, with a tentative D call of TRBD1 or TRBD2, each matching 5 bases. The base sequence is TGTGCCAGCAGTTTATTGGGGGTGGGAGATACGCAGTATTTT. Translated, this is CASSLLGVGDTQYF.